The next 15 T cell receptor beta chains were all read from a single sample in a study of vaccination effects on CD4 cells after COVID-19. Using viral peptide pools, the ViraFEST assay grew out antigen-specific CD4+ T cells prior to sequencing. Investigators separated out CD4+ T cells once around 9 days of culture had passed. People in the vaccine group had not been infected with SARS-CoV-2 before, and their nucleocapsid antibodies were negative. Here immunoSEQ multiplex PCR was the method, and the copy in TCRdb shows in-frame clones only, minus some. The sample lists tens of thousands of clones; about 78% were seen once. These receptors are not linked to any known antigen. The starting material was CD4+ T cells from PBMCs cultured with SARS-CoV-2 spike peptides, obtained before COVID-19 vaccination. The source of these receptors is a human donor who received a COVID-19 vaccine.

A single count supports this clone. The CDR3 DNA reads TGTGCCAGCAGCCCGACAGACTCTGGAAACACCATATATTTT. Protein sequence: CASSPTDSGNTIYF. The chain joins TRBV7-3 to TRBJ1-3; D may be TRBD1 (5 bases). Germline V gene data show CDR1 as SGHTA and CDR2 as FQGTGA. The V and J ends lost 5 bases and 0 bases respectively, with 8 bases between them. This CDR3 is built from 14 residues. The variable domain in full, completed from reference TRBV7-3 and TRBJ1-3, reads GAGVSQTPSNKVTEKGKYVELRCDPISGHTALYWYRQSLGQGPEFLIYFQGTGAADDSGLPNDRFFAVRPEGSVSTLKIQRTERGDSAVYLCASSPTDSGNTIYFGEGSWLTVV.

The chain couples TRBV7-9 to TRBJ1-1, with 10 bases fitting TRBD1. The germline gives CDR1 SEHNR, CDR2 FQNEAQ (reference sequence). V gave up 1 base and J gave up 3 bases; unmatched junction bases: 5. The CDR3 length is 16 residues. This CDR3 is CASSLGDRGSDTEAFF. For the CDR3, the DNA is TGTGCCAGCAGCTTAGGGGACAGGGGCTCGGACACTGAAGCTTTCTTT. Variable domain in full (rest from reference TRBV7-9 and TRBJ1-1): DTGVSQNPRHKITKRGQNVTFRCDPISEHNRLYWYRQTLGQGPEFLTYFQNEAQLEKSRLLSDRFSAERPKGSFSTLEIQRTEQGDSAMYLCASSLGDRGSDTEAFFGQGTRLTVV.

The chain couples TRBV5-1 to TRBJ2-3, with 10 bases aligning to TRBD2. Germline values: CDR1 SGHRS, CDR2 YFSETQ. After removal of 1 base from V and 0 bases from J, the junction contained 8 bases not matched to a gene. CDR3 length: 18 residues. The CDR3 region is CASSLLAGADASTDTQYF. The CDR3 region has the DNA TGCGCCAGCAGCTTGCTAGCGGGGGCCGACGCTAGCACAGATACGCAGTATTTT.

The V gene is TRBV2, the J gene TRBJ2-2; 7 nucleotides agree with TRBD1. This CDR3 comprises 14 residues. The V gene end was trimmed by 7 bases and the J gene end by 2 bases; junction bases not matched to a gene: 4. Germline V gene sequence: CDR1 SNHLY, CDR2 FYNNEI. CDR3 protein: CASKGQPNTGELFF. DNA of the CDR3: TGTGCCAGCAAGGGACAGCCTAACACCGGGGAGCTGTTTTTT.

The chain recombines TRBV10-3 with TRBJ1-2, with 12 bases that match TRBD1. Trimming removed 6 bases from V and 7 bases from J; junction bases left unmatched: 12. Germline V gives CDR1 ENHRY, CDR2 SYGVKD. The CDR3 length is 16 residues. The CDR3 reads CAIRSLPGTGGFGYTF. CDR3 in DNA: TGTGCCATCAGATCACTGCCGGGGACAGGGGGCTTTGGCTACACCTTC.

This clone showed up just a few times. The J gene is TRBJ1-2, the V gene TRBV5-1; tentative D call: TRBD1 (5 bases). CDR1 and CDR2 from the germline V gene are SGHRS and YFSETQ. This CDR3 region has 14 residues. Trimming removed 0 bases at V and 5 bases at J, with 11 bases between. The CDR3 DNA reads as TGCGCCAGCAGCTTGGGTGCCGGGACGTATGGCTACACCTTC. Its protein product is CASSLGAGTYGYTF.

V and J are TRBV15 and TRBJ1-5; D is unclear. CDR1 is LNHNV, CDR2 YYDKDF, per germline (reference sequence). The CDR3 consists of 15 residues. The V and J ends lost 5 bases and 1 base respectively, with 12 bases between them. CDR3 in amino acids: CATSSDLGSNQPQHF. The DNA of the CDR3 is TGTGCCACCAGCTCGGACCTAGGGAGCAATCAGCCCCAGCATTTT.

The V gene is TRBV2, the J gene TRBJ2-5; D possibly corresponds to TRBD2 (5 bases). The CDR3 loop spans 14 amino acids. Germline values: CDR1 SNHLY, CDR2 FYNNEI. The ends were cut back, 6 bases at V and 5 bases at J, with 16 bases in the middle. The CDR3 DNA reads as TGTGCCAGCAGCGATCCGGGAACACGGGAGACCCAGTACTTC. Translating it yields CASSDPGTRETQYF.

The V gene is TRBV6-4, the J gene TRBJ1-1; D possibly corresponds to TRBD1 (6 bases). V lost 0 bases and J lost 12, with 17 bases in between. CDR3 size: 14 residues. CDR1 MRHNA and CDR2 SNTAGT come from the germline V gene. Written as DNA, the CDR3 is TGTGCCAGCAGTGACTCAGACGGGGGCTGGGGGACTTTCTTT. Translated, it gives CASSDSDGGWGTFF.

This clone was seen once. For the CDR3, the DNA is TGTGCCAGCAGTCCTGACAGGAGGTCTGGAAACACCATATATTTT. Translating gives CASSPDRRSGNTIYF. The chain has TRBV6-5 and TRBJ1-3; possible D gene TRBD1, 6 bases. V lost 5 bases and J lost 1, with 12 bases in between. Germline V gene data show CDR1 as MNHEY and CDR2 as SVGAGI. The CDR3 runs to 15 residues.

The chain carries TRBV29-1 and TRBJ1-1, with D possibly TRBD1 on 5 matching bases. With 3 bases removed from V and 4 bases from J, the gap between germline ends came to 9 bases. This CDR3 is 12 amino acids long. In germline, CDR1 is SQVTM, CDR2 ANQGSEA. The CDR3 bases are TGCAGCGTTGAGATCAGGGTCACTGAAGCTTTCTTT. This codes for CSVEIRVTEAFF.

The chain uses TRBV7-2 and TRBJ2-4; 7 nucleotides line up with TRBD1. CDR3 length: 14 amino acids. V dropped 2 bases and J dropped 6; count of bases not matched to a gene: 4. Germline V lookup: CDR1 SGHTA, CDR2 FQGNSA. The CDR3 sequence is CASSLSQGTNIQYF. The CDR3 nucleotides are TGTGCCAGCAGCTTATCACAGGGGACAAACATTCAGTACTTC.

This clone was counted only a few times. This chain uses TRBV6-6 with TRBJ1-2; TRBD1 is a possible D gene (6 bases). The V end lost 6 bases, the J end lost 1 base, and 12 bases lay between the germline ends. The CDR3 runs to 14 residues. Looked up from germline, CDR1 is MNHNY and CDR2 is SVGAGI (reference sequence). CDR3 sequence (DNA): TGTGCCAGCAGCCTACAGGGAAGTAACTATGGCTACACCTTC. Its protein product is CASSLQGSNYGYTF.

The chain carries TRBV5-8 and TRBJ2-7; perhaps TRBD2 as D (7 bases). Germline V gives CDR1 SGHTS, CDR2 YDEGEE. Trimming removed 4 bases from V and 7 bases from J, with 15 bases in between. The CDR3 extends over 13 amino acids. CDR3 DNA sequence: TGTGCCAGCAGCCTACGGAGGGGGGGAGAGCAGTACGTC. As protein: CASSLRRGGEQYV.

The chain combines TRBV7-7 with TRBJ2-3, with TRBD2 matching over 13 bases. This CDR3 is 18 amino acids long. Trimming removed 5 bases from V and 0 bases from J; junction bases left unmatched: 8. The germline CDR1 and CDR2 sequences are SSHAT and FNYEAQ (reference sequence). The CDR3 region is CASSRRLAGGSSTDTQYF. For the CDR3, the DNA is TGTGCCAGCAGCCGTAGACTAGCGGGGGGCTCTAGCACAGATACGCAGTATTTT.